The clone carrying this T cell receptor (beta chain) was seen just once. Original methodology: Using reference gene primer amplification, nucleated cell counts were estimated. Clones were read by immunoSEQ multiplex PCR, and TCRdb kept only the in-frame ones, dropping some. Clonal size and the V and J genes are those of that table, whereas D and trimming came from the DNA. The sample contains hundreds of thousands of clones, 75% to 90% of which appear only once. This CDR3 has 15 residues. CDR1 SGHRS and CDR2 YFSETQ come from the germline V gene. V lost 3 bases and J lost 0, with 11 bases in between. This sample is part of a study of blood T cell repertoires in COVID-19. Recovered status in Cohort 3 required two negative PCRs, clearance, or symptom resolution.

The sequence was collected from a man aged 40-50 years who had recovered from COVID-19. The specimen sequenced was PBMCs or T cells enriched from blood (not recorded which). V is TRBV5-1 and J is TRBJ2-3, with D tentatively TRBD1 (6 bases). In DNA, the CDR3 is TGCGCCAGCAGCTCTAGGACAGCTAGCACAGATACGCAGTATTTT. Protein product: CASSSRTASTDTQYF.